This T cell receptor beta chain was recorded in a study of T cell clonotyping in hematopoietic cell transplantation. The length of the CDR3 is 12 residues. Between the trimmed V and J ends, which lost 8 bases and 1 base, there was a span of 11 bases. Germline V gene sequence: CDR1 GTSNPN, CDR2 SVGIG (reference sequence). The data were produced by immunoSEQ multiplex PCR, yet TCRdb's version contains in-frame clones alone and is incomplete. Here the sample spans 35,000 to 45,000 clones, over 80% being singletons. This clonotype was sampled from a woman in her thirties or forties in good health. Some clones in this sample may be carry-over from other donors' samples. The sequenced material came from peripheral blood mononuclear cells. The V call is TRBV30, the J call TRBJ1-2, with a tentative D call TRBD1 (6 bases). CDR3 residues: CARGDINYGYTF. DNA of the CDR3: TGTGCCCGGGGGGACATTAACTATGGCTACACCTTC.